One sample yielded the 23 T cell receptor beta chains listed below, sequenced in a study of blood T cell repertoires in COVID-19. The data were produced by immunoSEQ multiplex PCR, yet TCRdb's version contains in-frame clones alone and is incomplete. The repertoire has 50,000 to 65,000 clones, approximately 70% of them found once; the top ten carry 51%. Sample: PBMCs or T cells enriched from blood (not recorded which). These receptors were obtained from an older woman who had been exposed to COVID-19.

This CDR3 is CASSQDPAPVGGYGYTF. CDR3 coding DNA: TGTGCCAGCAGCCAAGATCCTGCCCCCGTCGGTGGCTATGGCTACACCTTC. This rearrangement joins TRBV3-1 (or the pseudogene TRBV3-2) to TRBJ1-2; no definite D call. Trimming removed 0 bases at V and 4 bases at J, with 18 bases between. Germline CDR1 and CDR2: LGHDT and YNNKEL (reference sequence). This CDR3 has 17 residues.

J is TRBJ1-6 and V is TRBV6-5; 9 bases agree with TRBD1. V shed 6 bases and J 11 bases; nucleotides not matched to a gene: 5. The V gene's germline CDR1 is MNHEY and CDR2 SVGAGI. This CDR3 comprises 13 residues. CDR3 DNA: TGTGCCAGCAGCTACGGACAGGGGCCACCCCTCCACTTT. Its translation is CASSYGQGPPLHF.

This clone was observed once. The gene calls are TRBV7-2 and TRBJ1-1; 7 nucleotides line up with TRBD1. This CDR3 has 14 amino acids. CDR1 is SGHTA, CDR2 FQGNSA, per germline. The trim removed 3 bases at V and 4 bases at J, leaving 5 bases unmatched. CDR3 sequence reads: CASSLQGDFTEAFF. The CDR3 coding sequence is TGTGCCAGCAGCTTGCAGGGGGATTTCACTGAAGCTTTCTTT.

The chain links TRBV13 to TRBJ2-1; weak D call: TRBD1 (6 bases). V gave up 4 bases and J gave up 4 bases, with 8 bases separating them. The CDR3 length is 13 residues. Germline assignment: CDR1 PRHDT and CDR2 FYEKMQ (reference sequence). CDR3: CASSSDRYNEQFF. CDR3 DNA: TGTGCCAGCAGCTCGGACAGATACAATGAGCAGTTCTTC.

This clone was detected only a few times. The V gene is TRBV6-2 or TRBV6-3, the J gene TRBJ2-7, with D unresolved. Germline lookup yields CDR1 MNHEY and CDR2 SVGEGT. The CDR3 loop spans 12 amino acids. V was trimmed by 1 base and J by 4 bases, leaving 5 bases between them. CDR3 residues: CASSYFRYEQYF. The CDR3 DNA reads TGTGCCAGCAGTTACTTCAGATACGAGCAGTACTTC.

The V and J genes are TRBV10-3 and TRBJ2-7; TRBD1 agrees at 8 bases. The CDR3 loop spans 12 amino acids. The ends lost 6 bases at V and 5 bases at J; junction bases unmatched: 3. Per germline, CDR1 ENHRY and CDR2 SYGVKD. In DNA, the CDR3 is TGTGCCATCAGGTCAGGGGGCAACGAGCAGTACTTC. It codes for CAIRSGGNEQYF.

This chain joins TRBV2 and TRBJ2-7; 8 nucleotides match TRBD1. V gave up 5 bases and J gave up 6 bases; unmatched junction bases: 9. Germline-derived CDR1 and CDR2 are SNHLY and FYNNEI. The CDR3 loop spans 14 amino acids. CDR3: CASSSGTGFLEQYF. DNA of the CDR3: TGTGCCAGCAGTTCCGGGACAGGCTTCCTCGAGCAGTACTTC.

In this sample, this clone turned up once. The rearrangement joins TRBV28 to TRBJ1-1; possibly TRBD1 for D (5 bases). The CDR3 length is 14 residues. The V end was cut by 7 bases, the J end by 8 bases, with 20 bases between. Germline loops: CDR1 MDHEN, CDR2 SYDVKM. The CDR3 reads CASKGPQTGLEAFF. CDR3 nucleotide sequence: TGTGCCAGCAAGGGCCCGCAAACAGGTCTCGAAGCTTTCTTT.

The J gene is TRBJ2-3, the V gene TRBV28; 8 bases map to TRBD2. Trimming removed 5 bases from V and 8 bases from J; junction bases left unmatched: 12. This CDR3 is built from 15 residues. Germline V gene sequence: CDR1 MDHEN, CDR2 SYDVKM. The DNA of the CDR3 is TGTGCCAGCAGTACCGGAGCGGGGGTCCGGGCTACGCAGTATTTT. It specifies CASSTGAGVRATQYF.

CDR3 loop: CASSTTLPRTSGIPYEQYF. As DNA, the CDR3 is TGTGCCAGCAGCACGACTCTCCCCCGGACTAGCGGCATCCCCTACGAGCAGTACTTC. J is TRBJ2-7 and V is TRBV2, with 10 bases lining up with TRBD2. The CDR3 loop spans 19 amino acids. The V segment lost 6 bases and the J segment 2 bases; nucleotides outside the gene matches: 19. The germline V gene encodes CDR1 SNHLY and CDR2 FYNNEI. Variable domain in full (rest from reference TRBV2 and TRBJ2-7): EPEVTQTPSHQVTQMGQEVILRCVPISNHLYFYWYRQILGQKVEFLVSFYNNEISEKSEIFDDQFSVERPDGSNFTLKIRSTKLEDSAMYFCASSTTLPRTSGIPYEQYFGPGTRLTVT.

The rearrangement joins TRBV30 to TRBJ2-2, with TRBD2 identical over 8 bases. CDR3 length equals 13 residues. Germline CDR1 GTSNPN, CDR2 SVGIG (reference sequence). Losses at the gene ends were 5 bases for V and 7 bases for J; bases not matched to a gene: 6. For the CDR3, the DNA is TGTGCCTGGTCGACTAGCGCCATCGGGGAGCTGTTTTTT. Amino acids: CAWSTSAIGELFF.

The chain has TRBV5-1 and TRBJ1-5, with a tentative D call TRBD1 (6 bases). The CDR3 runs to 13 residues. CDR1 is SGHRS, CDR2 YFSETQ, per germline. V shed 4 bases and J shed 5 bases, with 10 bases lying between them. The CDR3 sequence is CASSEGGDQPQHF. DNA for the CDR3: TGCGCCAGCAGCGAGGGGGGGGATCAGCCCCAGCATTTT.

The V call is TRBV5-1, the J call TRBJ1-5; no clear D. V was cut by 0 bases and J by 8 bases, with 9 bases left in between. CDR3 size: 13 residues. Germline CDR1 and CDR2: SGHRS and YFSETQ. DNA of the CDR3: TGCGCCAGCAGCTTGGCGGGAGATGAGCCCCAGCATTTT. Its translation is CASSLAGDEPQHF. Together with reference TRBV5-1 and TRBJ1-5, the CDR3 gives the full variable domain: KAGVTQTPRYLIKTRGQQVTLSCSPISGHRSVSWYQQTPGQGLQFLFEYFSETQRNKGNFPGRFSGRQFSNSRSEMNVSTLELGDSALYLCASSLAGDEPQHFGDGTRLSIL.

The chain couples TRBV6-2 or TRBV6-3 to TRBJ2-5; 10 bases line up with TRBD1. This CDR3 is built from 16 residues. Germline V CDR1 and CDR2: MNHEY, SVGEGT. J lost 5 bases, V lost 0 bases, and 6 bases had no gene match. This chain's CDR3 is CASSYSTGGGSETQYF. The CDR3 coding sequence is TGTGCCAGCAGTTACTCGACAGGGGGCGGATCGGAGACCCAGTACTTC.

CDR3 in DNA: TGTGCCAGCAGCCCGGCAGGAGGATATACGCAGTATTTT. This encodes CASSPAGGYTQYF. The chain carries TRBV7-6 and TRBJ2-3; a possible D gene is TRBD2 (5 bases). V was clipped by 5 bases and J by 7 bases, with 13 bases between them. The length of the CDR3 is 13 residues. CDR1 SGHVS and CDR2 FNYEAQ come from the germline V gene.

This clone has a handful of counts. V is TRBV7-2 and J is TRBJ1-1; D ambiguous. V was trimmed by 7 bases and J by 5 bases, leaving 17 bases between them. Germline values: CDR1 SGHTA, CDR2 FQGNSA. This CDR3 comprises 14 residues. In DNA form, the CDR3 reads TGTGCCAGCACCCCGGGTTGGTCGGGTACTGAAGCTTTCTTT. Translation: CASTPGWSGTEAFF.

The chain carries TRBV9 and TRBJ2-5; the match to TRBD1 covers 7 bases. The V and J ends lost 0 bases and 3 bases, in that order; junction bases with no gene match: 8. CDR1 and CDR2 from the germline V gene are SGDLS and YYNGEE. This CDR3 contains 16 residues. CDR3 in DNA: TGTGCCAGCAGCGTAGGACCAGGGGGAGCGGAAGAGACCCAGTACTTC. Protein: CASSVGPGGAEETQYF.

The chain links TRBV7-9 to TRBJ1-1; D unclear. Deletions cut 8 bases from V and 0 bases from J, with 10 bases between. Germline V gene lookup returns CDR1 SEHNR and CDR2 FQNEAQ (reference sequence). The CDR3 spans 13 residues. CDR3 sequence (DNA): TGTGCCAGCGGGAGGGTTCTGAACACTGAAGCTTTCTTT. Its translation is CASGRVLNTEAFF.

This clone appeared a single time. V usage is TRBV27 and J usage is TRBJ2-5, with 9 bases fitting TRBD1. The CDR3 sequence is 15 residues long. Germline values: CDR1 MNHEY, CDR2 SMNVEV (reference sequence). J gave up 10 bases and V 3 bases, and 12 bases lay outside the gene matches. The DNA of the CDR3 is TGTGCCAGCAGTTTTTGGGGACAGGGAGTTGCGGGCCAGTACTTC. Amino acid sequence: CASSFWGQGVAGQYF.

This rearrangement joins TRBV30 to TRBJ1-2, with unresolved D. Deletions cut 4 bases from V and 4 bases from J, with 7 bases between. Germline CDR1 and CDR2: GTSNPN and SVGIG (reference sequence). The length of the CDR3 is 11 residues. The CDR3 loop is CAWNSGYGYTF. The CDR3 DNA is TGTGCCTGGAATAGTGGCTATGGCTACACCTTC. Using reference TRBV30 and TRBJ1-2 for the parts outside the CDR3, the full variable domain is SQTIHQWPATLVQPVGSPLSLECTVEGTSNPNLYWYRQAAGRGLQLLFYSVGIGQISSEVPQNLSASRPQDRQFILSSKKLLLSDSGFYLCAWNSGYGYTFGSGTRLTVV.

The rearrangement links TRBV20-1 to TRBJ2-2, with TRBD2 matching over 9 bases. The trim removed 6 bases at V and 7 bases at J, leaving 9 bases unmatched. CDR3 size: 14 residues. Germline-derived CDR1 and CDR2 are DFQATT and SNEGSKA (reference sequence). This CDR3 is CSASSGSGGGELFF. For the CDR3, the DNA is TGCAGTGCGAGTAGCGGGAGTGGGGGCGGGGAGCTGTTTTTT.

The chain employs TRBV11-2 and TRBJ2-2, with D unclear. The CDR3 has 13 amino acids. Germline V CDR1 and CDR2: SGHAT, FQNNGV. Trimming took off 5 bases at V and 2 bases at J, with 6 bases between the two ends. DNA of the CDR3: TGTGCCAGCAGCCCAACAAACACCGGGGAGCTGTTTTTT. This encodes CASSPTNTGELFF.

This chain joins TRBV6-2 or TRBV6-3 and TRBJ2-3; D unclear. The CDR3 is 11 residues long. Germline values: CDR1 MNHEY, CDR2 SVGEGT. V was shortened by 6 bases and J by 14 bases, with 15 bases between the two germline ends. CDR3 sequence (DNA): TGTGCCAGCAGCTCTAGTGTGGTGGGGTATTTT. Translated, it gives CASSSSVVGYF.